The table lists the clone carrying this T cell receptor (beta chain) with many counts. The sample belongs to a study of blood T cells in healthy people across ages. Every participating donor contributed roughly 9.6 milliliters of peripheral blood through a draw. Primers used in a second PCR of about 6 to 12 cycles were a sample-barcoded 5' primer and a J-beta primer mix. One entry per CDR3 protein, called by TCRdb with MiXCR from the 5' RACE reads. Counted here are 600,000 or so distinct CDR3 sequences, 25% to 35% occurring once; the ten biggest clones make up less than 20%. The CDR3 consists of 15 residues. The germline gives CDR1 SGHRS, CDR2 YFSETQ. V gave up 0 bases and J gave up 6 bases, with 15 bases separating them.

Sequencing was carried out using blood. The source is a woman older than 75 in good health. This chain connects TRBV5-1 to TRBJ1-1; D uncertain. This chain's CDR3 is CASSLDGKSLAEAFF. The CDR3 DNA sequence: TGCGCCAGCAGCTTGGATGGCAAATCCTTGGCTGAAGCTTTCTTT.